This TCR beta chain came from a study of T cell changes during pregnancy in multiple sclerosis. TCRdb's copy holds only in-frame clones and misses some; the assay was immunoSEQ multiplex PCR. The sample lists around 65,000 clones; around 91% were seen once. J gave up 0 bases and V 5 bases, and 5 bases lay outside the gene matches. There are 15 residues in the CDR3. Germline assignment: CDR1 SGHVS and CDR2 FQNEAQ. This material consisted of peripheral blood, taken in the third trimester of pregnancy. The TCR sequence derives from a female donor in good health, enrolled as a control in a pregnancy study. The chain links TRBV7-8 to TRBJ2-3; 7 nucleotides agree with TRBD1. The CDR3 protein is CASSMRGRSTDTQYF. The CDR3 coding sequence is TGTGCCAGCAGCATGAGGGGGCGAAGCACAGATACGCAGTATTTT.